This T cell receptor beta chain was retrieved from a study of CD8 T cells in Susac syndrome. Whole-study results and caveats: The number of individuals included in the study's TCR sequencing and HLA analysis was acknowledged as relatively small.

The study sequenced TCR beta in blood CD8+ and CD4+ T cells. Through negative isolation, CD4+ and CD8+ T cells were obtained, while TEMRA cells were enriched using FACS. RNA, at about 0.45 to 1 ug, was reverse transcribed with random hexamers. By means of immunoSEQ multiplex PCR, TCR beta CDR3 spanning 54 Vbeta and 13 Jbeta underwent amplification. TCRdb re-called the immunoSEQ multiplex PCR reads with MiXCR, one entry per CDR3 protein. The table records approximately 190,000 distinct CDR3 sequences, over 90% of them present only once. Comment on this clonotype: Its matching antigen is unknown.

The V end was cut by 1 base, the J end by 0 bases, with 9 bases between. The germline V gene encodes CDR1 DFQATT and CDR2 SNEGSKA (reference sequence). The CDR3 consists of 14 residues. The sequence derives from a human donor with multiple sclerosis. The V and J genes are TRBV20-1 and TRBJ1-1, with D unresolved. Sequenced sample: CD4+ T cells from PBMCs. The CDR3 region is CSARAGPMNTEAFF. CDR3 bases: TGCAGTGCTAGAGCCGGTCCCATGAACACTGAAGCTTTCTTT.